The 22 T cell receptor beta chains below all came from one sample that was sequenced in a study of CXCR3-negative and CXCR3-positive naive CD8 T cells (dated by TCRdb to between 2017 and 2020). No antigen has been assigned to these receptors. Sequenced using a NextSeq 550. The Human TCR Profiling Kit (MiLaboratory) was used to make UMI-labeled 5' RACE TRB cDNA libraries. Each CDR3 protein sequence appears as one entry after TCRdb reprocessed the reads, and no DNA is included. The sample's own table lists over 50,000 distinct CDR3 sequences. The ten largest clones capture about 0.84% of the sample. On the study overall, not on this receptor specifically: Compared with CXCR3-negative naive cells, CXCR3-positive naive cells had TRB CDR3s with higher hydrophobicity (lower Kidera factor 4), lower energy, and higher strength and volume indices.

Sequenced input: naive CXCR3+ CD8+ T cells from blood. The sample's cell subset or site, from its label and the paper: CD45RO-CCR7+CD27+CD95- naive CD8+ T cells expressing CXCR3 (TNR3+). All receptors derive from a human donor in good health. Some clones in this sample may be carry-over from other donors' samples.

The chain couples TRBV10-2 to TRBJ1-1; TCRdb reports TRBD1, a call that lacks DNA to check it against. This CDR3 has 14 residues. Germline loops: CDR1 WSHSY, CDR2 SAAADI. This CDR3 reads CASSRTGGPTEAFF.

This rearrangement joins TRBV28 to TRBJ2-1; with no DNA, the TCRdb D assignment of TRBD1 cannot be verified. The CDR3 is 14 residues long. Germline CDR1 and CDR2: MDHEN and SYDVKM. CDR3: CASRTGWLDNEQFF.

The V and J genes are TRBV12-3 or TRBV12-4 and TRBJ2-5; TCRdb calls TRBD2, which cannot be checked without DNA. The CDR3 has 15 amino acids. CDR3: CASSLWDRPEETQYF.

The chain uses TRBV6-6 and TRBJ1-1; the TCRdb call, TRBD1, lacks DNA for checking. The CDR3 extends over 13 amino acids. CDR1 is MNHNY and CDR2 is SVGAGI in the germline V gene (reference sequence). CDR3 sequence reads: CASSDSENTEAFF.

The chain employs TRBV20-1 and TRBJ1-1. This CDR3 comprises 13 residues. The germline V gene encodes CDR1 DFQATT and CDR2 SNEGSKA (reference sequence). The CDR3 loop reads CSARRGMNTEAFF.

The chain has TRBV14 and TRBJ2-7. There are 14 residues in the CDR3. Germline CDR1 reads SGHDN; CDR2 reads FVKESK. The CDR3 sequence is CASSQELEYYEQYF.

The rearrangement joins TRBV4-1 to TRBJ1-2. Germline-derived CDR1 and CDR2 are MGHRA and YSYEKL. The CDR3 is 14 residues long. The CDR3 here is CASRQDPAAYGYTF.

The chain joins TRBV14 to TRBJ1-4; as DNA is missing, the TRBD1 call by TCRdb cannot be tested. Per germline, CDR1 SGHDN and CDR2 FVKESK. The CDR3 has 15 amino acids. The CDR3 reads CASSPEDRGNEKLFF. The whole variable domain, filled in from reference TRBV14 and TRBJ1-4, reads EAGVTQFPSHSVIEKGQTVTLRCDPISGHDNLYWYRRVMGKEIKFLLHFVKESKQDESGMPNNRFLAERTGGTYSTLKVQPAELEDSGVYFCASSPEDRGNEKLFFGSGTQLSVL.

This chain links TRBV2 with TRBJ1-1. This CDR3 is built from 13 residues. The germline V gene encodes CDR1 SNHLY and CDR2 FYNNEI. This CDR3 reads CAGSGPLNTEAFF.

The chain recombines TRBV4-1 with TRBJ1-1; the D gene TCRdb calls, TRBD1, cannot be checked with no DNA. CDR3 length: 17 amino acids. CDR1 is MGHRA, CDR2 YSYEKL, per germline. The CDR3 sequence: CASSQVYRGDDNGEAFF.

J is TRBJ2-2 and V is TRBV14; TCRdb picks TRBD1, but there is no DNA to check that call. This CDR3 is built from 16 residues. Per germline, CDR1 SGHDN and CDR2 FVKESK. Here the CDR3 reads CASSQARGKYTGELFF.

The rearrangement links TRBV7-2 to TRBJ1-4. Germline lookup yields CDR1 SGHTA and CDR2 FQGNSA. The CDR3 is made up of 16 amino acids. CDR3: CASSPSGRVWNEKLFF. The variable domain in full, with the rest retrieved from reference TRBV7-2 and TRBJ1-4, is GAGVSQSPSNKVTEKGKDVELRCDPISGHTALYWYRQSLGQGLEFLIYFQGNSAPDKSGLPSDRFSAERTGGSVSTLTIQRTQQEDSAVYLCASSPSGRVWNEKLFFGSGTQLSVL.

The genes are TRBV10-3 and TRBJ2-7. The CDR3 spans 14 residues. Germline V gives CDR1 ENHRY, CDR2 SYGVKD. The CDR3 loop reads CAISESVSSHEQYF.

The chain couples TRBV29-1 to TRBJ2-7. Per the germline V gene, CDR1 is SQVTM and CDR2 is ANQGSEA. This CDR3 comprises 11 residues. The CDR3 sequence is CSVGTAYEQYF.

The J gene is TRBJ2-1, the V gene TRBV28; the D call from TCRdb, TRBD1, cannot be confirmed without DNA. Germline-derived CDR1 and CDR2 are MDHEN and SYDVKM. This CDR3 is 16 amino acids long. CDR3 residues: CASSSLRQGNDNEQFF.

V is TRBV27 and J is TRBJ2-3; TCRdb reports TRBD2, a call that lacks DNA to check it against. This CDR3 is 16 amino acids long. The germline V gene has CDR1 MNHEY and CDR2 SMNVEV (reference sequence). The CDR3 sequence: CASSAGLQGGADTQYF.

This chain joins TRBV25-1 and TRBJ2-7. Germline loops: CDR1 MGHDK, CDR2 SYGVNS. This CDR3 is 12 amino acids long. CDR3 sequence: CATDRGTFEQYF.

The gene calls are TRBV4-2 and TRBJ2-2; TCRdb picks TRBD1, but there is no DNA to check that call. Germline-derived CDR1 and CDR2 are LGHNA and YNFKEQ. This CDR3 region has 14 residues. CDR3 loop: CASSQLQGPGELFF.

This rearrangement joins TRBV7-2 to TRBJ2-4. The CDR3 is 15 amino acids. Germline assignment: CDR1 SGHTA and CDR2 FQGNSA. This CDR3 is CASSVVPIAKNIQYF.

The CDR3 spells CASLSWDEAGDPPYF. The gene calls are TRBV28 and TRBJ2-7; the TCRdb D gene call, TRBD2, has no DNA to confirm it. This CDR3 region has 15 residues. In germline, CDR1 is MDHEN, CDR2 SYDVKM.

The chain employs TRBV6-5 and TRBJ2-7. The CDR3 sequence is 13 residues long. Germline V gene sequence: CDR1 MNHEY, CDR2 SVGAGI. The chain's CDR3 is CATSVGVAYEQYF.

This chain joins TRBV25-1 and TRBJ1-1. The germline gives CDR1 MGHDK, CDR2 SYGVNS. This CDR3 is 14 amino acids long. The CDR3 sequence is CASSELGMNTEAFF.